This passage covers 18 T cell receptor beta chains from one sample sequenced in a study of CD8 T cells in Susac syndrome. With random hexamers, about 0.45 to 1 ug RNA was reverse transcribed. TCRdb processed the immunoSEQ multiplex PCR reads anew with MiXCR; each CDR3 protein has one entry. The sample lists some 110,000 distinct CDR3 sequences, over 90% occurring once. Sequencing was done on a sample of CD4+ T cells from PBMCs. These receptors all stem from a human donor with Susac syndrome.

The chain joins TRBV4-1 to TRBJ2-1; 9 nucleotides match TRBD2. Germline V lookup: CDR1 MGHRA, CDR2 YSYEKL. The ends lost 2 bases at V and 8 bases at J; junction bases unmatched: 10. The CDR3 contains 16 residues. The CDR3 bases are TGCGCCAGCAGCCAAAGGATTAGCGGGAGAGGTTATGAGCAGTTCTTC. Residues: CASSQRISGRGYEQFF.

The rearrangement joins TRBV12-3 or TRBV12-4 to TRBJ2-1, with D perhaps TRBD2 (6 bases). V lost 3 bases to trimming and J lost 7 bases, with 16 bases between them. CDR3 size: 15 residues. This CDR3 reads CASSFWSGAKNEQFF. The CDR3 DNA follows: TGTGCCAGCAGTTTTTGGTCGGGAGCAAAGAATGAGCAGTTCTTC.

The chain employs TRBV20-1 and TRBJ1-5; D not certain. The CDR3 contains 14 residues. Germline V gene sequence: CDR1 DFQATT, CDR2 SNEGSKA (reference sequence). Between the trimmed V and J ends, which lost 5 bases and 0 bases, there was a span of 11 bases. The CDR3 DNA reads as TGCAGTGCTCGAGCCCCCCGTAGCAATCAGCCCCAGCATTTT. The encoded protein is CSARAPRSNQPQHF.

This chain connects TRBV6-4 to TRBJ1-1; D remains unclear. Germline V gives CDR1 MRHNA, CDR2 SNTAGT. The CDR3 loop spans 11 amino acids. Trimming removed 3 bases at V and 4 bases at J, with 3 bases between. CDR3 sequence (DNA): TGTGCCAGCAGTGAAGGCACTGAAGCTTTCTTT. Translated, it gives CASSEGTEAFF.

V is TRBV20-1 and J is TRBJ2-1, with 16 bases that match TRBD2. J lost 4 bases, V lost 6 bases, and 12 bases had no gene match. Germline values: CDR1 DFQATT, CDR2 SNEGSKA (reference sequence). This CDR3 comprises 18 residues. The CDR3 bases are TGCAGTGCCAGTTCTGGGGGACTAGCGGGAGGGAAATACAATGAGCAGTTCTTC. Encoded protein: CSASSGGLAGGKYNEQFF.

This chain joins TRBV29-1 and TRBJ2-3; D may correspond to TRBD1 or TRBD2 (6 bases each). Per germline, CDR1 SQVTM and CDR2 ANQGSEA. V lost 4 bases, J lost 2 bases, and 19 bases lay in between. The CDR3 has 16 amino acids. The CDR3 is CSVGLGGPIPTDTQYF. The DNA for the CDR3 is TGCAGCGTTGGTCTAGGGGGGCCCATTCCCACAGATACGCAGTATTTT.

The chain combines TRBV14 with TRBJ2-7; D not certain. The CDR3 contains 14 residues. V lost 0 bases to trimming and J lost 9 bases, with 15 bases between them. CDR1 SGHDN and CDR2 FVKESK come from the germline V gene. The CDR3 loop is CASSQDTRLGAQYF. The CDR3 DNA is TGTGCCAGCAGCCAAGATACCAGGCTTGGAGCGCAGTACTTC.

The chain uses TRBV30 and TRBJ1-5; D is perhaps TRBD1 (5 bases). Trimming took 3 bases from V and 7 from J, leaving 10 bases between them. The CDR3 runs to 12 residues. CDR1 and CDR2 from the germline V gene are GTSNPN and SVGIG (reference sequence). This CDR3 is CAWRNQGQPQHF. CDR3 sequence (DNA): TGTGCCTGGAGGAATCAGGGACAGCCCCAGCATTTT.

In DNA, the CDR3 is TGCGCCAGCAGCCCGACAGCCCCGGAGGAGACCCAGTACTTC. It codes for CASSPTAPEETQYF. The chain carries TRBV5-1 and TRBJ2-5; tentative D call: TRBD1 (5 bases). This CDR3 is built from 14 residues. CDR1 is SGHRS, CDR2 YFSETQ, per germline. Trimming left V 4 bases short and J 5 bases short, with 15 bases between.

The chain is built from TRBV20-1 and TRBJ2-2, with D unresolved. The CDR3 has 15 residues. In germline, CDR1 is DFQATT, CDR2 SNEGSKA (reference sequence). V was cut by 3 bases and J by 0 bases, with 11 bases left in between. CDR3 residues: CSASARQANTGELFF. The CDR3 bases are TGCAGTGCTAGCGCCAGGCAAGCGAACACCGGGGAGCTGTTTTTT.

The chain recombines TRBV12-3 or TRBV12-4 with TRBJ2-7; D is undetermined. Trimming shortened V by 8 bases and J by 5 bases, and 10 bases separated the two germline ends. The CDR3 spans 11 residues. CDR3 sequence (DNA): TGTGCCAGCGGGTGGGCCAACGAGCAGTACTTC. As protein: CASGWANEQYF.

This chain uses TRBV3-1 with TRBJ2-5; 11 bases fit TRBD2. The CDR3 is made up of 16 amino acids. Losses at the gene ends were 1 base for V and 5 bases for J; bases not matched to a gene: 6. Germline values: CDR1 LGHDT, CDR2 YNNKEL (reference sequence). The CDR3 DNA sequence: TGTGCCAGCAGCCAAGGGACTAGCGGGCCGGGGGAGACCCAGTACTTC. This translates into CASSQGTSGPGETQYF.

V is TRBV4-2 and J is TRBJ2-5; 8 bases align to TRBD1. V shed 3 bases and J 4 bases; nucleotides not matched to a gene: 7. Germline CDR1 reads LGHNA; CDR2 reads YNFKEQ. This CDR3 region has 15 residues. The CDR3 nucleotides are TGTGCCAGCAGCCATACCAGGACAGGGAGAGAGACCCAGTACTTC. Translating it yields CASSHTRTGRETQYF.

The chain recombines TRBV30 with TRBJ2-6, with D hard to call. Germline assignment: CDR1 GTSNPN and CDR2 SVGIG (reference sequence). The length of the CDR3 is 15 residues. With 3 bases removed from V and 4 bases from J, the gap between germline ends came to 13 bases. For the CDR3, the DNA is TGTGCCTGGAGATACAGCTGGGTAGGGGCCAACGTCCTGACTTTC. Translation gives CAWRYSWVGANVLTF.

The CDR3 sequence is CASSQKSGIHGYTF. CDR3 sequence (DNA): TGTGCCAGCAGCCAAAAATCAGGGATTCATGGCTACACCTTC. V usage is TRBV3-1 and J usage is TRBJ1-2, with D possibly TRBD1 on 5 matching bases. Germline-derived CDR1 and CDR2 are LGHDT and YNNKEL (reference sequence). CDR3 length: 14 residues. V was clipped by 2 bases and J by 6 bases, with 13 bases between them.

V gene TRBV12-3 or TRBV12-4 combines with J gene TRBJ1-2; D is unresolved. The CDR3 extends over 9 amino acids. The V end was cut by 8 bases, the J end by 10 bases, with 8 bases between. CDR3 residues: CASSPPYTF. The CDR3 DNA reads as TGTGCCAGCTCCCCTCCCTACACCTTC.

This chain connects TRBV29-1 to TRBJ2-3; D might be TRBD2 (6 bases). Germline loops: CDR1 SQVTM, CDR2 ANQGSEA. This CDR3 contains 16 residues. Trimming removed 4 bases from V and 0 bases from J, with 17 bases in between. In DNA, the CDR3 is TGCAGCGTTGCCCAGGGACTTGAGGATAGCACAGATACGCAGTATTTT. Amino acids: CSVAQGLEDSTDTQYF.

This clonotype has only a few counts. For the CDR3, the DNA is TGTGCCAGCAGCCTTCGGACAGGGTCCCAAGAGACCCAGTACTTC. It is translated as CASSLRTGSQETQYF. This chain connects TRBV5-6 to TRBJ2-5; 8 nucleotides align to TRBD1. CDR3 length: 15 residues. Germline V gene data show CDR1 as SGHDT and CDR2 as YYEEEE. The V segment lost 4 bases and the J segment 1 base; nucleotides outside the gene matches: 6.